This T cell receptor beta chain is from a study of regulatory T cells in long-lasting Graves disease. Whole-study findings and limits: TRBV28, TRBJ1-2 and TRBJ2-5 were favored in persistent disease.

As regards this clonotype: Its antigen is unidentified. A single base separates this from a much larger clone, so it may be a read error.

According to the study, TCR beta libraries were built with iRepertoire HTBI primers and CDR3-region Arm-PCR. TCRdb redid the calling of the multiplex PCR reads with MiXCR, one entry per CDR3 protein. The data hold around 460,000 distinct CDR3 sequences, with 20% to 25% observed a single time. The time point here: persistent/refractory GD, antithyroid drugs over 5 years with positive TRAb. The TCR library was made from RNA that had been extracted from PBMCs in TRIzol. Approximately 9.6 milliliters of peripheral blood were drawn into EDTA tubes. Germline CDR1 and CDR2: MNHEY and SVGEGT. The CDR3 is 14 residues long.

The receptor's source is a female donor with Graves disease. The rearrangement links TRBV6-2 or TRBV6-3 to TRBJ1-1; no clear D gene. The source material was peripheral blood mononuclear cells (PBMCs), sampled when the disease was refractory, from a patient treated with antithyroid drugs. CDR3: CAGSYFYPNTEAFF. CDR3 bases: TGTGCCGGCAGTTACTTTTACCCGAACACTGAAGCTTTCTTT.